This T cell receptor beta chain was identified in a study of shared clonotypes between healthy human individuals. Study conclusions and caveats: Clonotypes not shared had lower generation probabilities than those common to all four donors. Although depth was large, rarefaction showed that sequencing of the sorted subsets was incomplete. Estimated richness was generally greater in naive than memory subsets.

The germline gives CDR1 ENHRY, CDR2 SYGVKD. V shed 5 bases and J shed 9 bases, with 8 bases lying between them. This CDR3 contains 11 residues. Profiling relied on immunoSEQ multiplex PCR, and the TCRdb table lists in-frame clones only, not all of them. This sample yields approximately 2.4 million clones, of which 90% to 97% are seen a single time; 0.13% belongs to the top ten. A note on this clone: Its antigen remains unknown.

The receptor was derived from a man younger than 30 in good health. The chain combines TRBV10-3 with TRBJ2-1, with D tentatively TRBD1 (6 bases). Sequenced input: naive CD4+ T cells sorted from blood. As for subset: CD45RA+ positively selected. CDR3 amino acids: CAISRQVEQFF. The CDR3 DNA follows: TGTGCCATCAGTCGACAGGTTGAGCAGTTCTTC.